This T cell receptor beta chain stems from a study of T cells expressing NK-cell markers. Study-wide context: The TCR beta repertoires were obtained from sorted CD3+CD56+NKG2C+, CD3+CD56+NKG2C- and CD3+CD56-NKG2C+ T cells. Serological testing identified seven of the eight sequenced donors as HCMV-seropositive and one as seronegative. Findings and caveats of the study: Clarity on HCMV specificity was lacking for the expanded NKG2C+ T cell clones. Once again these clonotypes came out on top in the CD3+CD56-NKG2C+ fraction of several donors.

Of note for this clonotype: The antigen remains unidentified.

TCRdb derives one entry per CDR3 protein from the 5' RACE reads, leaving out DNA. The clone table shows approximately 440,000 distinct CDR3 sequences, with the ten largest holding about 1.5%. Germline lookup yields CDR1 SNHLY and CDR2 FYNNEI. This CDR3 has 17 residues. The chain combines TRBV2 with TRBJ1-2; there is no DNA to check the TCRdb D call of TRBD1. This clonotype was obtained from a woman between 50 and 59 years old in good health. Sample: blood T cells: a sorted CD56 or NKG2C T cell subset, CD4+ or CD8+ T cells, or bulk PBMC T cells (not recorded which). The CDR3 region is CASSALSESGVDYGYTF. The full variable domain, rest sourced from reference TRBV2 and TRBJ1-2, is EPEVTQTPSHQVTQMGQEVILRCVPISNHLYFYWYRQILGQKVEFLVSFYNNEISEKSEIFDDQFSVERPDGSNFTLKIRSTKLEDSAMYFCASSALSESGVDYGYTFGSGTRLTVV.